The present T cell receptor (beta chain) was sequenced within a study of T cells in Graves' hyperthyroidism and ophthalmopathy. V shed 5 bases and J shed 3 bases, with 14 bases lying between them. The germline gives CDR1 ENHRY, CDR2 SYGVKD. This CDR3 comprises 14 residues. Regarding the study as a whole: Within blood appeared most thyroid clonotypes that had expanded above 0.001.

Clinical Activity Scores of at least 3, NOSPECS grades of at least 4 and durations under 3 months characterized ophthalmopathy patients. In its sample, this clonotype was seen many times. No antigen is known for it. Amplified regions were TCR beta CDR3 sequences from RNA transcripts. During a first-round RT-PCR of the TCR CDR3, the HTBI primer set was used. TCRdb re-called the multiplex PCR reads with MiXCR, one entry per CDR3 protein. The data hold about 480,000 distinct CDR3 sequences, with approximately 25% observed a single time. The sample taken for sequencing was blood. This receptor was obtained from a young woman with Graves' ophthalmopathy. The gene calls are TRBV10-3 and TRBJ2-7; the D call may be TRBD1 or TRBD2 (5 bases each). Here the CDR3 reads CAISSGTASYEQYF. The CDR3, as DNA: TGTGCCATCAGTTCCGGGACGGCAAGCTACGAGCAGTACTTC.